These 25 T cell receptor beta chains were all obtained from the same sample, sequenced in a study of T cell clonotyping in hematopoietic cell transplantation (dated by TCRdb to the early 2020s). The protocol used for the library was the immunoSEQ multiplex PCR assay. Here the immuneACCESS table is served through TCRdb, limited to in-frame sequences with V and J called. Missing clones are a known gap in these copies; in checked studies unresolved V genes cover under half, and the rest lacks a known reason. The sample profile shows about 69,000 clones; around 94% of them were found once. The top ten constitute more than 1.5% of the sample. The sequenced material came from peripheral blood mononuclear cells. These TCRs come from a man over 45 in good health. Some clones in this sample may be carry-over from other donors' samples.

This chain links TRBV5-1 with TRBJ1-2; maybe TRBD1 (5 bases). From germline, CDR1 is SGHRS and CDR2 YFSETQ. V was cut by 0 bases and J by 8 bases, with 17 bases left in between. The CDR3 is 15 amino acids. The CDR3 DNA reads TGCGCCAGCAGCTTGGCCCAGCCAGGAGGGGAGGGCTACACCTTC. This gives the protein CASSLAQPGGEGYTF.

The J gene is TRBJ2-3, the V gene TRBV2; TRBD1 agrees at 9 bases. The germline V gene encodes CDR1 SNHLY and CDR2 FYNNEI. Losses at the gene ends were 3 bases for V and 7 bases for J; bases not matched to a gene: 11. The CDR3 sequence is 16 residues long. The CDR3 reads CASSEGVGTGRYTQYF. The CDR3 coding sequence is TGTGCCAGCAGTGAGGGGGTGGGGACAGGGCGATATACGCAGTATTTT.

CDR3 bases: TGTGCCAGCAGTTCCCGGACTAGCGACTACAATGAGCAGTTCTTC. It specifies CASSSRTSDYNEQFF. The chain joins TRBV28 to TRBJ2-1, with 9 bases aligning to TRBD2. V trimming: 4 bases; J trimming: 3 bases; junction bases outside the gene matches: 4. CDR1 and CDR2 from the germline V gene are MDHEN and SYDVKM. This CDR3 region has 15 residues.

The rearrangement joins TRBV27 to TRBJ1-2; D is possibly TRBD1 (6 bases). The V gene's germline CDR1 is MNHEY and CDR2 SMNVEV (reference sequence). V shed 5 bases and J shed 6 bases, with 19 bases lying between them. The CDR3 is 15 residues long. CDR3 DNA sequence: TGTGCCAGCAGTGGAGGGGGATTACTAAAGGATGGCTACACCTTC. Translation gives CASSGGGLLKDGYTF.

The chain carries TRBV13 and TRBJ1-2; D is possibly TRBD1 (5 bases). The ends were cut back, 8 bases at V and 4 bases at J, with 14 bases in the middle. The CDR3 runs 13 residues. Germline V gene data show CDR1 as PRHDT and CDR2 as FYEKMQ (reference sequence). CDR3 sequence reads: CASSLGGPYGYTF. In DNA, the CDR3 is TGTGCCAGCTCCCTCGGGGGTCCCTATGGCTACACCTTC.

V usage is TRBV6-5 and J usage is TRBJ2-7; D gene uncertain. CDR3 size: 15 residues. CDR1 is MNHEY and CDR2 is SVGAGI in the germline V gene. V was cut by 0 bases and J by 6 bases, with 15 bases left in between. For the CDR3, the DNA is TGTGCCAGCAGTTACTCCGGCGCCACCTTGGGCGAGCAGTACTTC. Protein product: CASSYSGATLGEQYF.

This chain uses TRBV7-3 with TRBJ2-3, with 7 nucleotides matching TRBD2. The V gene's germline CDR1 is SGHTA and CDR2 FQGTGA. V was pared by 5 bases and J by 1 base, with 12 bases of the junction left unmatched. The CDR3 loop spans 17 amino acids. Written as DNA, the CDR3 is TGTGCCAGCAGCCTAAATCCCGGCGGACTAGGCACAGATACGCAGTATTTT. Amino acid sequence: CASSLNPGGLGTDTQYF.

In DNA form, the CDR3 reads TGTGCCAGCAGTTACTCCGGACAGGGCTACGAGCAGTACTTC. It yields the protein CASSYSGQGYEQYF. The chain links TRBV6-5 to TRBJ2-7; TRBD1 agrees at 8 bases. This CDR3 is built from 14 residues. Trimming at V came to 0 bases and at J to 3 bases, leaving 1 base not matched to a gene. Germline CDR1 MNHEY, CDR2 SVGAGI.

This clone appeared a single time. The CDR3: CASSQVSNMKYNEQFF. CDR3 DNA sequence: TGCGCCAGCAGCCAAGTTTCGAACATGAAATACAATGAGCAGTTCTTC. V and J are TRBV4-1 and TRBJ2-1; D is undetermined. This CDR3 contains 16 residues. Trimming took 1 base from V and 4 from J, leaving 14 bases between them. CDR1 is MGHRA, CDR2 YSYEKL, per germline.

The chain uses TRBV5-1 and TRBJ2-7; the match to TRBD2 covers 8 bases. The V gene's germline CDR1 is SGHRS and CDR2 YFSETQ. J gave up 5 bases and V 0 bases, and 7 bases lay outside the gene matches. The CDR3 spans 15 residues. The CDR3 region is CASSLDSRGDHEQYF. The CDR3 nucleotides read TGCGCCAGCAGCTTGGATTCGCGGGGGGATCACGAGCAGTACTTC.

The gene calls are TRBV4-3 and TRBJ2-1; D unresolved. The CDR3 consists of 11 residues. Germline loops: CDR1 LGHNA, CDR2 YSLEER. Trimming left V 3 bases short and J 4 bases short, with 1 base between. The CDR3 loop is CASSHYNEQFF. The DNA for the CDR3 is TGCGCCAGCAGCCATTACAATGAGCAGTTCTTC.

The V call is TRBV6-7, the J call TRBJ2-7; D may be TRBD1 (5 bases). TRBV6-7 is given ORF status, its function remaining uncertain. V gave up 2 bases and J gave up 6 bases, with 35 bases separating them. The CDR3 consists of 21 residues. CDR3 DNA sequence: TGTGCCAGCAGTTACGGAGTTGGGGCGACTGACCCGGATCACGTAGGGTCCGAGCAGTACTTC. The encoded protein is CASSYGVGATDPDHVGSEQYF.

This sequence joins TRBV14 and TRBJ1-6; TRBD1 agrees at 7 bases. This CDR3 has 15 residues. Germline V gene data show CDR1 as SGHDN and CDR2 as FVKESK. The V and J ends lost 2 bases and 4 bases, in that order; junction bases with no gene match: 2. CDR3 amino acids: CASSQSDRYNSPLHF. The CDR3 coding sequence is TGTGCCAGCAGCCAATCGGACAGGTATAATTCACCCCTCCACTTT.

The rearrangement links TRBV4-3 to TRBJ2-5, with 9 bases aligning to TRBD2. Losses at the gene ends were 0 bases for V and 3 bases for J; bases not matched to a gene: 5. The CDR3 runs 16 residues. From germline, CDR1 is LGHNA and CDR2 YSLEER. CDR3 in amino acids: CASSQELASGEETQYF. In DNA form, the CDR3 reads TGCGCCAGCAGCCAAGAATTAGCTAGCGGGGAAGAGACCCAGTACTTC.

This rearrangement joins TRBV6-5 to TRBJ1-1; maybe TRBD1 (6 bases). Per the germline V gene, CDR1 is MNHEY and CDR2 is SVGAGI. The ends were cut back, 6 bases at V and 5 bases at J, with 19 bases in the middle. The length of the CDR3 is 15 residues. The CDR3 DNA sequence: TGTGCCAGCAGACACGGGGGAGGGGGGCGTACTGAAGCTTTCTTT. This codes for CASRHGGGGRTEAFF.

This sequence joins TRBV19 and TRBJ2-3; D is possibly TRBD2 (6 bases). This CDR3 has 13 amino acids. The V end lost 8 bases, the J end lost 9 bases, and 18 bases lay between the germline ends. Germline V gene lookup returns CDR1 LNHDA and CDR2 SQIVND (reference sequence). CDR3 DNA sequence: TGTGCCAGTTCCCCGGGAGCAGCGATCACGCAGTATTTT. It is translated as CASSPGAAITQYF.

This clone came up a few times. CDR3 DNA: TGTGCCAGCAGTGGAACTCCGGCTCTCTCTGGAAACACCATATATTTT. It is translated as CASSGTPALSGNTIYF. The chain joins TRBV16 to TRBJ1-3; D uncertain. The CDR3 extends over 16 amino acids. Trimming pared 6 bases from V and 0 bases from J, leaving 15 bases between. Germline CDR1 and CDR2: KGHSY and FQNENV.

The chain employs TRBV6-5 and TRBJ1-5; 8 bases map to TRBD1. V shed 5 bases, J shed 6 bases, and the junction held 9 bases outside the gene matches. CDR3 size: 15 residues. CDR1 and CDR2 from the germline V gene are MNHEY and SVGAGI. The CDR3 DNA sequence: TGTGCCAGCAGTCCCGGACAGGGAGGGAGTCAGCCCCAGCATTTT. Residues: CASSPGQGGSQPQHF.

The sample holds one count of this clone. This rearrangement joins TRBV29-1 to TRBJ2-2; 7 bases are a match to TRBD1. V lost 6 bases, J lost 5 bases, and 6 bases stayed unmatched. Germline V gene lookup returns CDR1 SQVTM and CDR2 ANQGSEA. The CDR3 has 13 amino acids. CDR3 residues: CSVRQGGTGELFF. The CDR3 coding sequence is TGCAGCGTCAGACAGGGTGGGACCGGGGAGCTGTTTTTT.

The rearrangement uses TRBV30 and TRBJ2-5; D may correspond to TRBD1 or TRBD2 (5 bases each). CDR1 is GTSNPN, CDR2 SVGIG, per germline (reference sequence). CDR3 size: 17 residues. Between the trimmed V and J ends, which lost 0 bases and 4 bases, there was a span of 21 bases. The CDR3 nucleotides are TGTGCCTGGAGTGTACCGGGGCTACTAACACGTCCAGAGACCCAGTACTTC. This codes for CAWSVPGLLTRPETQYF.

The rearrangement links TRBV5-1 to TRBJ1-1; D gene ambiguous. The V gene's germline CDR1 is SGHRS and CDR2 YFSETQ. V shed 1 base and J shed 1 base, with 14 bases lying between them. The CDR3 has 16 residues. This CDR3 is CASSLTLPKTNTEAFF. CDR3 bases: TGCGCCAGCAGCTTGACCCTCCCGAAGACGAACACTGAAGCTTTCTTT.

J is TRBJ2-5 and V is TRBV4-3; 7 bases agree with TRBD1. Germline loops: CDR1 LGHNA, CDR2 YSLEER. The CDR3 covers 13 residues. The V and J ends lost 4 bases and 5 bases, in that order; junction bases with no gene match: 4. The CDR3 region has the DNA TGCGCCAGCAGCCGGGGACAGTGGGAGACCCAGTACTTC. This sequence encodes CASSRGQWETQYF.

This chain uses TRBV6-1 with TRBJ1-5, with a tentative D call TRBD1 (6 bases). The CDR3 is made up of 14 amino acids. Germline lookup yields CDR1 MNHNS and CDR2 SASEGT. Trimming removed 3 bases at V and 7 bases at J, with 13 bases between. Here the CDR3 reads CASSELGGQQPQHF. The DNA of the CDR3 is TGTGCCAGCAGTGAGCTAGGGGGGCAACAGCCCCAGCATTTT.

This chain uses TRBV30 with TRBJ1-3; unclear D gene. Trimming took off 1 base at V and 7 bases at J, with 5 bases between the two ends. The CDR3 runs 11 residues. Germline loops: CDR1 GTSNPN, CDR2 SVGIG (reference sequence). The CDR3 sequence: CAWSDENTIYF. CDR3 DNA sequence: TGTGCCTGGAGTGATGAGAACACCATATATTTT.

The CDR3 region has the DNA TGTGCCGCTGGACTAGCGGGGACCACAGATACGCAGTATTTT. Amino acids: CAAGLAGTTDTQYF. The J gene is TRBJ2-3, the V gene TRBV10-3; 12 bases fit TRBD2. The CDR3 is 14 amino acids. Looked up from germline, CDR1 is ENHRY and CDR2 is SYGVKD. Losses at the gene ends were 11 bases for V and 2 bases for J; bases not matched to a gene: 5.